The 4 T cell receptor beta chains below come from one sample, sequenced in a study of shared clonotypes between healthy human individuals. Only in-frame clones appear in the TCRdb table, and some are missing; sequencing was by immunoSEQ multiplex PCR. Of 2 million to 2.5 million clones in the sample, nearly 97% were seen once. Sequencing used naive CD4+ T cells sorted from blood. This sample's subset: CD45RA+ positively selected. These receptors all come from a man between 18 and 35 years old in good health.

CDR3 nucleotides: TGCGCCAGCAGCCGGGAGGAGGGTTATGGCTACACCTTC. Protein sequence: CASSREEGYGYTF. V usage is TRBV5-1 and J usage is TRBJ1-2; D gene uncertain. This CDR3 comprises 13 residues. Looked up from germline, CDR1 is SGHRS and CDR2 is YFSETQ. Trimming took off 4 bases at V and 5 bases at J, with 12 bases between the two ends. The whole variable domain, filled in from reference TRBV5-1 and TRBJ1-2, reads KAGVTQTPRYLIKTRGQQVTLSCSPISGHRSVSWYQQTPGQGLQFLFEYFSETQRNKGNFPGRFSGRQFSNSRSEMNVSTLELGDSALYLCASSREEGYGYTFGSGTRLTVV.

About this clone itself: One junction end disagrees with the germline gene, perhaps due to a read error. The chain links TRBV30 to TRBJ2-1; maybe TRBD2 (6 bases). CDR3 length equals 13 residues. Germline lookup yields CDR1 GTSNPN and CDR2 SVGIG (reference sequence). The CDR3 DNA reads as TGTGTCTGGAGCTCGACTAGGGACAATGAGCAGTTCTTC. Translation: CVWSSTRDNEQFF.

The chain carries TRBV19 and TRBJ2-5; no firm D call. Germline-derived CDR1 and CDR2 are LNHDA and SQIVND (reference sequence). The V and J ends lost 0 bases and 5 bases respectively, with 13 bases between them. There are 15 residues in the CDR3. CDR3 bases: TGTGCCAGTAGTATAGATCTGGCAGGCTGGGAGACCCAGTACTTC. The encoded protein is CASSIDLAGWETQYF.

The chain joins TRBV11-2 to TRBJ2-7, with D possibly matching TRBD1 (5 bases). The length of the CDR3 is 15 residues. With 7 bases removed from V and 0 bases from J, the gap between germline ends came to 16 bases. Germline V CDR1 and CDR2: SGHAT, FQNNGV. The CDR3 DNA reads as TGTGCCAGCACCCTGTCGACAGCCCCCTCCTACGAGCAGTACTTC. Its translation: CASTLSTAPSYEQYF.